The clone carrying this TCR beta chain turned up a few times. A read error is likely, as this CDR3 ends without the conserved phenylalanine or tryptophan. The limits of the CDR3 on the DNA are not certain, so only TCRdb's listed CDR3 is given. Germline CDR1 is LGHNA and CDR2 is YNFKEQ. The CDR3 has 13 amino acids, counting both end residues. The entry originates in a study of T-cell reconstitution after alpha-beta-depleted transplantation in children. TCRbeta library construction was performed incorporating unique molecular identifiers. TCRdb analysed the PCR reads with MiXCR anew, one entry per CDR3 protein. The profile shows about 610,000 distinct CDR3 sequences, more than 9% of them singletons.

This TCR was recovered from a human donor who donated a stem cell graft to a child with acute myeloid leukemia. The chain joins TRBV4-2 to TRBJ2-1; no DNA check was done on the table's D call, TRBD2. The sequenced sample was PBMCs from the stem cell graft donor, obtained from the stem cell graft. CDR3 region: CASSQDWGLATQL.